The present entry profiles one T cell receptor beta chain with its context. Germline-derived CDR1 and CDR2 are KGHSH and LQKENI. The J segment lost 2 bases and the V segment lost 4 bases, leaving 15 bases of the junction unmatched. The CDR3 runs to 18 residues. This record comes from a study of identifying expanded T cells in peripheral blood. This table comes from immunoSEQ multiplex PCR, and its TCRdb copy is limited to in-frame clones, with some not included. Here the sample spans some 120,000 clones, approximately 88% being singletons. This chain links TRBV18 with TRBJ2-3; TRBD1 aligns across 7 bases. This TCR was recovered from a person aged 18-69 years in good health. The sequenced sample was blood. CDR3 bases: TGTGCCAGCTCACGTCCTGCCGGGACAGTAGGCAACACAGATACGCAGTATTTT. Translating it yields CASSRPAGTVGNTDTQYF.